The clone carrying this TCR beta chain occurred a few times. Its antigen is as yet unknown. This CDR3 has 16 residues. CDR1 and CDR2 (germline): MNHEY, SVGEGT. V lost 7 bases to trimming and J lost 4 bases; unmatched junction nucleotides: 10. The record originates from a study of T cell repertoires in cytomegalovirus infection. TCRdb reprocessed the reads with MiXCR, giving one entry per CDR3 protein. Among 250,000 to 400,000 distinct CDR3 sequences, just under 25% were seen once, and the ten largest hold 13%. The V gene is TRBV6-2 or TRBV6-3, the J gene TRBJ2-6, with 7 bases identical to TRBD2. The receptor was isolated from a human donor in good health (CMV status not recorded). Some clones in this sample may be carry-over from other donors' samples. Sequenced material: cultured PBMCs, taken from culture after CMV antigen stimulation. CDR3 bases: TGTGCCAGCAACATGGGAGGGGACTACGGGGCCAACGTCCTGACTTTC. Encoded protein: CASNMGGDYGANVLTF.